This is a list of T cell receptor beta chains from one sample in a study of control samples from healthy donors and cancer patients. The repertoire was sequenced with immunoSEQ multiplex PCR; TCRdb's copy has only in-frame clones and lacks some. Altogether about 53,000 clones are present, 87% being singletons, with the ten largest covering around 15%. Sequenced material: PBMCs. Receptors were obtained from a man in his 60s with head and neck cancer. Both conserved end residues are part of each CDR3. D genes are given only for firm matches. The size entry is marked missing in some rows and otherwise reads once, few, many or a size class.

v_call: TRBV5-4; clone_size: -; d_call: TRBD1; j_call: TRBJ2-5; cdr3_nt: TGTGCCAGCAGCATGGAGACAGGGGAGATTGAAGAGACCCAGTACTTC; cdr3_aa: CASSMETGEIEETQYF
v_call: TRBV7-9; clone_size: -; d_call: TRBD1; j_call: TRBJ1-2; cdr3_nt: TGTGCCAGCAGCCCTGGACAGGGGCGTGGCTACACCTTC; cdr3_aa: CASSPGQGRGYTF
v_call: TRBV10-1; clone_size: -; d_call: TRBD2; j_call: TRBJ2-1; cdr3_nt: TGCGCCAGCAGCCCTGCGGGGGGGGTTAATGAGCAGTTCTTC; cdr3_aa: CASSPAGGVNEQFF
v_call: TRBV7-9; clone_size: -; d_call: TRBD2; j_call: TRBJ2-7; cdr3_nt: TGTGCCAGCAGCCCAGGACTAGCGGGGGTGTACGAGCAGTACTTC; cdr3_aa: CASSPGLAGVYEQYF
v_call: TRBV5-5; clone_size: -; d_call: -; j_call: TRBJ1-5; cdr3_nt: TGTGCCAGCAGCTTACAGGCCGAAGGGGGTCAGCCCCAGCATTTT; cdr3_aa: CASSLQAEGGQPQHF
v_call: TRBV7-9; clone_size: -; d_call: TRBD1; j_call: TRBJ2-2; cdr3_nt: TGTGCCAGCAGCCCAACCAGCGCCGGGACAGCGAACACCGGGGAGCTGTTTTTT; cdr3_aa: CASSPTSAGTANTGELFF
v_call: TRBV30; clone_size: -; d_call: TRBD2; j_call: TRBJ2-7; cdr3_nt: TGTGCCCGGGGGGGGCCGGCGGCAAAAGGCGAGCAGTACTTC; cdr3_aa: CARGGPAAKGEQYF
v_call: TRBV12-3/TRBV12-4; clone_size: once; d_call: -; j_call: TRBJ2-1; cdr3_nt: TGTGCCAGCAGCCTCCGGGACTTCAATGAGCAGTTCTTC; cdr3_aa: CASSLRDFNEQFF
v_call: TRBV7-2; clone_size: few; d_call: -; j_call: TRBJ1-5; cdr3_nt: TGTGCCAGCAGCTTAGTGGGCGAGGGGAATCAGCCCCAGCATTTT; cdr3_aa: CASSLVGEGNQPQHF
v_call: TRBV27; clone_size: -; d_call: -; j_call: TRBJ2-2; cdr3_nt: TGTGCCAGCAGTTTTGGCTATTCGAACACCGGGGAGCTGTTTTTT; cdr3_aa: CASSFGYSNTGELFF
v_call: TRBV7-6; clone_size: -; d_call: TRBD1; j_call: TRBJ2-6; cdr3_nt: TGTGCCAGCAGCGTACGCTATCCTGGGACAGGTCTCTCTGGGGCCAACGTCCTGACTTTC; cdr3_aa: CASSVRYPGTGLSGANVLTF
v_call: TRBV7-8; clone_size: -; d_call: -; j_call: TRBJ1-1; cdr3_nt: TGTGCCAGCACCTCGACTGGGGGGCACACTGAAGCTTTCTTT; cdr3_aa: CASTSTGGHTEAFF
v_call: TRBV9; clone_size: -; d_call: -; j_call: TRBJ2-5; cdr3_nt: TGTGCCAGCAGCCAGAGGCCATCCGTCCAAGAGACCCAGTACTTC; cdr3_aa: CASSQRPSVQETQYF
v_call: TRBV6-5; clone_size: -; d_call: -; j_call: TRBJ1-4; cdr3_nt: TGTGCCAGCAGTTACTCGTACAGGGAAAAACTGTTTTTT; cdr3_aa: CASSYSYREKLFF
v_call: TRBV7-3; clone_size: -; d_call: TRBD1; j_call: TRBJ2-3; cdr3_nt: TGTGCCAGCAGCTTAGGGAGGACAGGGGGAACAGATACGCAGTATTTT; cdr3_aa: CASSLGRTGGTDTQYF
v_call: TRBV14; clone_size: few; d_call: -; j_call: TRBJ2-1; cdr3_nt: TGTGCCAGCAGCCACGCAACAGGGGAGCAGTTCTTC; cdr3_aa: CASSHATGEQFF
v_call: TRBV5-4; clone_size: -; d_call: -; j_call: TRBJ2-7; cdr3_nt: TGTGCCAGCAGCTTGGGCGGGATCGAATACGAGCAGTACTTC; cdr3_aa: CASSLGGIEYEQYF
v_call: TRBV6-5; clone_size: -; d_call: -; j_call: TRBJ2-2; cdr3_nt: TGTGCCAGCAAGCAATGGACAGACACCGGGGAGCTGTTTTTT; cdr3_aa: CASKQWTDTGELFF
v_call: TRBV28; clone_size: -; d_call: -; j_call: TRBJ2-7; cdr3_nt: TGTGCCAGCAGTTTCACGTTCCGGGGGCCCTCCTACGAGCAGTACTTC; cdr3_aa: CASSFTFRGPSYEQYF
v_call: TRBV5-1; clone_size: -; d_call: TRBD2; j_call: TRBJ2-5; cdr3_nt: TGCGCCAGCAGCTTGGCTCTAGCGGGGGGGCAAGAGACCCAGTACTTC; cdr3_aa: CASSLALAGGQETQYF
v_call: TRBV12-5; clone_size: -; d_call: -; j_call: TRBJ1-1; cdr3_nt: TGTGCTAGTGGAAGGACAGCCGGGCGCACTGAAGCTTTCTTT; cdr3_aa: CASGRTAGRTEAFF
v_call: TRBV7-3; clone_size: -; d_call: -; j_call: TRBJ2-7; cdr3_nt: TGTGCCAGCAGCCCTACGCCGGGGGACCCCCCCGACCACGAGCAGTACTTC; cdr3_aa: CASSPTPGDPPDHEQYF
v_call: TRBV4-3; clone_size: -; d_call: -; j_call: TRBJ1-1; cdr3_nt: TGCGCCAGCAGCCAAGAGGCGGGGGCGGCGGTCACTGAAGCTTTCTTT; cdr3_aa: CASSQEAGAAVTEAFF
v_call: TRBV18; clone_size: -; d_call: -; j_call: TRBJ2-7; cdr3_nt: TGTGCCAGCTCACCACCGAGTAGCACCTTTTACGAGCAGTACTTC; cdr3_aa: CASSPPSSTFYEQYF
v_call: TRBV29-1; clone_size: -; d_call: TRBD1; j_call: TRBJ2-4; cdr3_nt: TGCAGCGTCCGACCGGGACAGGGAAACATTCAGTACTTC; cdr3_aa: CSVRPGQGNIQYF